A single sample gave rise to the 18 T cell receptor beta chains below, sequenced in a study of shared clonotypes between healthy human individuals. Produced via immunoSEQ multiplex PCR; TCRdb's table is partial and in-frame only. This repertoire shows a few million clones, roughly 90% found once; its top ten account for approximately 0.39%. Sequenced input: naive CD4+ T cells from PBMCs. The subset here: CD45RA+ positively selected. These receptors were taken from a man younger than 35 in good health. Some clones in this sample may be carry-over from other donors' samples.

V is TRBV6-5 and J is TRBJ1-5, with TRBD1 as a possible D gene (5 bases). Germline-derived CDR1 and CDR2 are MNHEY and SVGAGI. The CDR3 is 15 amino acids. The ends were cut back, 6 bases at V and 0 bases at J, with 12 bases in the middle. DNA for the CDR3: TGTGCCAGCAGCCCCAAGGGGTATAGCAATCAGCCCCAGCATTTT. This encodes CASSPKGYSNQPQHF.

This clone was detected only a few times. The J gene is TRBJ1-1, the V gene TRBV28; D unresolved. V was trimmed by 6 bases and J by 7 bases, leaving 12 bases between them. This CDR3 is 12 amino acids long. Germline V lookup: CDR1 MDHEN, CDR2 SYDVKM. The CDR3 coding sequence is TGTGCCAGCAGGTCATTGGGGTTTGAAGCTTTCTTT. This encodes CASRSLGFEAFF. Based on the CDR3 plus reference TRBV28 and TRBJ1-1, the full variable domain is DVKVTQSSRYLVKRTGEKVFLECVQDMDHENMFWYRQDPGLGLRLIYFSYDVKMKEKGDIPEGYSVSREKKERFSLILESASTNQTSMYLCASRSLGFEAFFGQGTRLTVV.

This sequence joins TRBV7-9 and TRBJ1-5; TRBD1 matches 7 bases. Germline CDR1 reads SEHNR; CDR2 reads FQNEAQ (reference sequence). Trimming removed 5 bases from V and 5 bases from J; junction bases left unmatched: 12. The CDR3 spans 16 residues. CDR3 nucleotides: TGTGCCAGCAGCCCCTCGGGAGGGGGCGCGGATCAGCCCCAGCATTTT. Its protein is CASSPSGGGADQPQHF. The full variable domain, with the rest looked up from reference TRBV7-9 and TRBJ1-5, is DTGVSQNPRHKITKRGQNVTFRCDPISEHNRLYWYRQTLGQGPEFLTYFQNEAQLEKSRLLSDRFSAERPKGSFSTLEIQRTEQGDSAMYLCASSPSGGGADQPQHFGDGTRLSIL.

Notes on this clone: This sample also contains other DNA sequences that code for the same CDR3. CDR3 DNA sequence: TGTGCCAGCAGTTCCCGGGACTATCCCTACAATGAGCAGTTCTTC. It encodes CASSSRDYPYNEQFF. The genes are TRBV7-9 and TRBJ2-1; 7 nucleotides line up with TRBD2. The germline V gene has CDR1 SEHNR and CDR2 FQNEAQ (reference sequence). With V trimmed by 6 bases and J by 2 bases, 7 bases remained unmatched. The CDR3 contains 15 residues.

CDR3 DNA sequence: TGCGCCAGCAGCGCTACTAGCGGGGTCGCGAATGAGCAGTTCTTC. Translating it yields CASSATSGVANEQFF. The V call is TRBV4-3, the J call TRBJ2-1; 10 bases are a match to TRBD2. The length of the CDR3 is 15 residues. Germline CDR1 LGHNA, CDR2 YSLEER. V dropped 5 bases and J dropped 7; count of bases not matched to a gene: 8.

This clone was seen only a few times. The same CDR3 also results from other DNA sequences found in this sample. The chain is built from TRBV28 and TRBJ1-1; 8 bases are a match to TRBD1. The CDR3 is made up of 12 amino acids. V gave up 6 bases and J gave up 4 bases; unmatched junction bases: 1. The germline gives CDR1 MDHEN, CDR2 SYDVKM. Here the CDR3 reads CASRTGGTEAFF. DNA for the CDR3: TGTGCCAGCAGAACAGGGGGCACTGAAGCTTTCTTT.

V gene TRBV5-1 combines with J gene TRBJ1-3; perhaps TRBD1 as D (6 bases). The CDR3 spans 15 residues. Trimming cost V 4 bases and J 2 bases, with 13 bases left between them. Germline V lookup: CDR1 SGHRS, CDR2 YFSETQ. The CDR3 protein is CASSPEGGAGNTIYF. The CDR3 DNA reads TGCGCCAGCAGCCCGGAGGGGGGTGCTGGAAACACCATATATTTT.

This sequence joins TRBV2 and TRBJ2-7, with TRBD1 identical over 12 bases. The germline gives CDR1 SNHLY, CDR2 FYNNEI. The CDR3 extends over 14 amino acids. Unmatched junction bases numbered 8, after V lost 9 bases and J lost 5 bases. The CDR3 is CASGDRGRINEQYF. As DNA, the CDR3 is TGTGCCAGTGGGGACAGGGGGCGCATTAACGAGCAGTACTTC.

The V and J genes are TRBV9 and TRBJ2-3, with D unresolved. Trimming left V 0 bases short and J 4 bases short, with 15 bases between. Germline CDR1 and CDR2: SGDLS and YYNGEE. The CDR3 consists of 16 residues. The CDR3 is CASSVGTLRSADTQYF. CDR3 DNA sequence: TGTGCCAGCAGCGTAGGTACACTCAGGAGTGCAGATACGCAGTATTTT.

The chain uses TRBV9 and TRBJ2-1; D is uncertain. Germline CDR1 SGDLS, CDR2 YYNGEE. The CDR3 totals 15 residues. The V end lost 6 bases, the J end lost 6 bases, and 19 bases lay between the germline ends. The CDR3 DNA sequence: TGTGCCAGCACCCCCTCTCGGGTGGGGATCAATGAGCAGTTCTTC. It is translated as CASTPSRVGINEQFF.

J is TRBJ2-2 and V is TRBV27; TRBD2 matches at 8 bases. V was clipped by 6 bases and J by 7 bases; unmatched bases: 10. Per the germline V gene, CDR1 is MNHEY and CDR2 is SMNVEV (reference sequence). CDR3 length: 15 residues. The CDR3: CASRSGSLSFGELFF. CDR3 nucleotides: TGTGCCAGCAGAAGCGGGAGTTTATCCTTCGGGGAGCTGTTTTTT.

This chain uses TRBV6-5 with TRBJ2-1, with TRBD2 as a possible D gene (5 bases). With 7 bases removed from V and 9 bases from J, the gap between germline ends came to 13 bases. The CDR3 covers 12 residues. Germline loops: CDR1 MNHEY, CDR2 SVGAGI. The CDR3 protein is CASTDRRREQFF. CDR3 DNA sequence: TGTGCCAGCACCGACCGGAGGCGTGAGCAGTTCTTC.

This clone has only a few counts. This chain links TRBV2 with TRBJ1-5, with D hard to call. The CDR3 is made up of 15 amino acids. Germline-derived CDR1 and CDR2 are SNHLY and FYNNEI. Trimming took off 0 bases at V and 6 bases at J, with 12 bases between the two ends. The CDR3 DNA follows: TGTGCCAGCAGTGAAGCGCTGGCAAACGGTCAGCCCCAGCATTTT. Its protein product is CASSEALANGQPQHF.

V is TRBV5-1 and J is TRBJ2-7; 9 bases map to TRBD1. Germline values: CDR1 SGHRS, CDR2 YFSETQ. V was clipped by 0 bases and J by 2 bases; unmatched bases: 9. This CDR3 is built from 17 residues. This CDR3 is CASSLVGVGTGTYEQYF. The DNA of the CDR3 is TGCGCCAGCAGCTTGGTGGGAGTCGGGACAGGGACCTACGAGCAGTACTTC.

As to this clone: Different DNA sequences within this sample yield the same CDR3. The chain links TRBV28 to TRBJ2-5; TRBD1 might be the D (5 bases). This CDR3 comprises 12 residues. V lost 6 bases to trimming and J lost 5 bases, with 10 bases between them. Per the germline V gene, CDR1 is MDHEN and CDR2 is SYDVKM. CDR3 loop: CASSQGRETQYF. The CDR3 nucleotides read TGTGCCAGCAGCCAGGGTAGGGAGACCCAGTACTTC.

The chain is built from TRBV29-1 and TRBJ1-1; D gene ambiguous. The CDR3 contains 13 residues. With 2 bases removed from V and 6 bases from J, the gap between germline ends came to 13 bases. Germline-derived CDR1 and CDR2 are SQVTM and ANQGSEA. The CDR3 loop reads CSVESRIIPEAFF. The DNA of the CDR3 is TGCAGCGTTGAATCTAGGATAATACCTGAAGCTTTCTTT. The variable domain in full, with the rest retrieved from reference TRBV29-1 and TRBJ1-1, is SAVISQKPSRDICQRGTSLTIQCQVDSQVTMMFWYRQQPGQSLTLIATANQGSEATYESGFVIDKFPISRPNLTFSTLTVSNMSPEDSSIYLCSVESRIIPEAFFGQGTRLTVV.

V usage is TRBV2 and J usage is TRBJ1-4; D may be TRBD1 (6 bases). V was shortened by 8 bases and J by 4 bases, with 17 bases between the two germline ends. This CDR3 is built from 15 residues. CDR1 and CDR2 (germline): SNHLY, FYNNEI. CDR3 amino acids: CASSSARGLNEKLFF. The CDR3 nucleotides read TGTGCCAGCTCCTCCGCGCGGGGGCTTAATGAAAAACTGTTTTTT.

The rearrangement links TRBV11-2 to TRBJ2-5, with no clear D. The CDR3 totals 13 residues. V lost 4 bases and J 4 bases, leaving 10 bases between the germline ends. Germline V gene sequence: CDR1 SGHAT, CDR2 FQNNGV. The CDR3 nucleotides read TGTGCCAGCAGCTACTCCCGGTCAGAGACCCAGTACTTC. It specifies CASSYSRSETQYF.